Presented here are 26 T cell receptor beta chains from one specimen sequenced in a study of blood T cell repertoires in COVID-19. The data were produced by immunoSEQ multiplex PCR, yet TCRdb's version contains in-frame clones alone and is incomplete. The table includes approximately 250,000 clones, around 83% detected once. Sample: peripheral blood. Source of these receptors: a woman aged 40 to 49 who had recovered from COVID-19.

The chain is built from TRBV7-8 and TRBJ2-5, with 9 bases that match TRBD1. J gave up 6 bases and V 1 base, and 3 bases lay outside the gene matches. This CDR3 region has 14 residues. Looked up from germline, CDR1 is SGHVS and CDR2 is FQNEAQ. CDR3 region: CASSLGTGVKTQYF. The CDR3 nucleotides are TGTGCCAGCAGCTTAGGGACAGGGGTGAAGACCCAGTACTTC.

This sequence joins TRBV2 and TRBJ1-1, with D possibly being TRBD1 (6 bases). In germline, CDR1 is SNHLY, CDR2 FYNNEI. The CDR3 is 13 amino acids. Trimming took off 6 bases at V and 3 bases at J, with 11 bases between the two ends. CDR3 bases: TGTGCCAGCAGGGGGGCCGGGGACACTGAAGCTTTCTTT. The encoded protein is CASRGAGDTEAFF.

This chain links TRBV5-1 with TRBJ2-1, with D maybe TRBD2 (5 bases). Germline values: CDR1 SGHRS, CDR2 YFSETQ. There are 15 residues in the CDR3. V lost 4 bases and J lost 7, with 18 bases in between. CDR3 DNA sequence: TGCGCCAGCAGCGTGCTAGCTAAGGGTACGAATGAGCAGTTCTTC. This encodes CASSVLAKGTNEQFF. The complete variable domain, with remaining parts taken from reference TRBV5-1 and TRBJ2-1, reads KAGVTQTPRYLIKTRGQQVTLSCSPISGHRSVSWYQQTPGQGLQFLFEYFSETQRNKGNFPGRFSGRQFSNSRSEMNVSTLELGDSALYLCASSVLAKGTNEQFFGPGTRLTVL.

The chain uses TRBV11-2 and TRBJ2-3; 13 bases fit TRBD2. Trimming removed 5 bases from V and 4 bases from J; junction bases left unmatched: 9. There are 17 residues in the CDR3. Germline V gene sequence: CDR1 SGHAT, CDR2 FQNNGV. The CDR3 sequence is CASSQGTSGVNADTQYF. The CDR3 nucleotides read TGTGCCAGCAGCCAGGGGACTAGCGGGGTTAACGCAGATACGCAGTATTTT. Full variable domain (remainder filled in from reference TRBV11-2 and TRBJ2-3): EAGVAQSPRYKIIEKRQSVAFWCNPISGHATLYWYQQILGQGPKLLIQFQNNGVVDDSQLPKDRFSAERLKGVDSTLKIQPAKLEDSAVYLCASSQGTSGVNADTQYFGPGTRLTVL.

The chain is built from TRBV3-1 (or the pseudogene TRBV3-2) and TRBJ1-1; TRBD1 matches 7 bases. CDR3 length equals 13 residues. The J segment lost 10 bases and the V segment lost 3 bases, leaving 8 bases of the junction unmatched. Germline V gene sequence: CDR1 LGHDT, CDR2 YNNKEL (reference sequence). CDR3 amino acids: CASSQDRRRGAFF. The CDR3 DNA reads TGTGCCAGCAGCCAGGACAGGCGCCGCGGAGCTTTCTTT.

The rearrangement links TRBV5-1 to TRBJ2-3; D may be TRBD1 (5 bases). There are 15 residues in the CDR3. Trimming took 3 bases from V and 5 from J, leaving 16 bases between them. The germline CDR1 and CDR2 sequences are SGHRS and YFSETQ. The CDR3 loop reads CASSSSLQGIDTQYF. In DNA, the CDR3 is TGCGCCAGCAGCTCCTCCCTTCAGGGAATAGATACGCAGTATTTT.

This chain joins TRBV28 and TRBJ1-2; 10 bases fit TRBD1. The CDR3 totals 17 residues. Germline loops: CDR1 MDHEN, CDR2 SYDVKM. V lost 7 bases to trimming and J lost 0 bases; unmatched junction nucleotides: 11. This chain's CDR3 is CASNLWTGGGSNYGYTF. The CDR3, as DNA: TGTGCCAGCAACCTATGGACAGGGGGAGGGTCTAACTATGGCTACACCTTC.

This chain links TRBV19 with TRBJ2-3; no firm D call. The V end lost 8 bases, the J end lost 8 bases, and 20 bases lay between the germline ends. Germline V CDR1 and CDR2: LNHDA, SQIVND (reference sequence). The CDR3 sequence is 14 residues long. CDR3 protein: CASSPAVAHVTQYF. The CDR3 DNA follows: TGTGCCAGTTCGCCCGCGGTGGCGCACGTTACGCAGTATTTT.

This rearrangement joins TRBV3-1 (or the pseudogene TRBV3-2) to TRBJ1-5; 8 nucleotides match TRBD1. The CDR3 totals 15 residues. The V and J ends lost 1 base and 6 bases, in that order; junction bases with no gene match: 5. The germline V gene has CDR1 LGHDT and CDR2 YNNKEL (reference sequence). DNA for the CDR3: TGTGCCAGCAGCCAAGGATCAGGGGGCGGTCAGCCCCAGCATTTT. Translating it yields CASSQGSGGGQPQHF.

The V call is TRBV5-1, the J call TRBJ1-6; D perhaps matches TRBD1 (5 bases). V shed 0 bases and J shed 5 bases, with 15 bases lying between them. Germline CDR1 is SGHRS and CDR2 is YFSETQ. This CDR3 is 17 amino acids long. CDR3: CASSLGWTGTDNSPLHF. The CDR3 DNA reads as TGCGCCAGCAGCTTGGGATGGACGGGGACTGATAATTCACCCCTCCACTTT.

CDR3: CASSLDRAMNTEAFF. The CDR3 DNA reads as TGTGCCAGCAGCTTAGATCGCGCTATGAACACTGAAGCTTTCTTT. The V and J genes are TRBV11-3 and TRBJ1-1; D gene ambiguous. CDR1 is SGHNT, CDR2 YENEEA, per germline. The CDR3 extends over 15 amino acids. Trimming removed 0 bases from V and 0 bases from J, with 8 bases in between.

CDR3 protein: CAWAVPYSNQPQHF. CDR3 DNA: TGTGCCTGGGCCGTCCCTTATAGCAATCAGCCCCAGCATTTT. This chain uses TRBV30 with TRBJ1-5; D remains ambiguous. This CDR3 spans 14 amino acids. Germline V gives CDR1 GTSNPN, CDR2 SVGIG (reference sequence). Trimming took off 5 bases at V and 0 bases at J, with 11 bases between the two ends. Full variable domain (remainder filled in from reference TRBV30 and TRBJ1-5): SQTIHQWPATLVQPVGSPLSLECTVEGTSNPNLYWYRQAAGRGLQLLFYSVGIGQISSEVPQNLSASRPQDRQFILSSKKLLLSDSGFYLCAWAVPYSNQPQHFGDGTRLSIL.

This clone was recorded once. The chain has TRBV28 and TRBJ1-1, with D perhaps TRBD1 (6 bases). Germline V lookup: CDR1 MDHEN, CDR2 SYDVKM. V was trimmed by 2 bases and J by 0 bases, leaving 13 bases between them. The CDR3 extends over 16 amino acids. CDR3 sequence (DNA): TGTGCCAGCAGTTTAGGATGGACAGCCCTGAACACTGAAGCTTTCTTT. Its protein product is CASSLGWTALNTEAFF.

J is TRBJ1-4 and V is TRBV6-5, with TRBD1 matching over 12 bases. This CDR3 has 15 residues. Germline assignment: CDR1 MNHEY and CDR2 SVGAGI. V gave up 5 bases and J gave up 7 bases; unmatched junction bases: 5. This CDR3 is CASSTGQGAREKLFF. As DNA, the CDR3 is TGTGCCAGCAGTACGGGACAGGGGGCGCGTGAAAAACTGTTTTTT.

The genes are TRBV28 and TRBJ2-7; possibly TRBD1 for D (6 bases). This CDR3 contains 16 residues. Trimming removed 7 bases at V and 3 bases at J, with 22 bases between. Per germline, CDR1 MDHEN and CDR2 SYDVKM. The CDR3 is CASTMIGTGHHYEQYF. The CDR3 nucleotides are TGTGCCAGCACCATGATTGGGACGGGACACCACTACGAGCAGTACTTC.

The genes are TRBV7-6 and TRBJ2-1; D is perhaps TRBD2 (6 bases). The V and J ends lost 2 bases and 11 bases respectively, with 13 bases between them. Germline values: CDR1 SGHVS, CDR2 FNYEAQ. This CDR3 is built from 13 residues. CDR3 residues: CASSLLGTRKQFF. CDR3 nucleotide sequence: TGTGCCAGCAGCTTACTAGGGACTCGAAAGCAGTTCTTC.

V usage is TRBV2 and J usage is TRBJ1-1; TRBD1 matches at 7 bases. The V segment lost 7 bases and the J segment 4 bases; nucleotides outside the gene matches: 9. Germline CDR1 SNHLY, CDR2 FYNNEI. The CDR3 runs 14 residues. The CDR3 sequence: CASTATGSGTEAFF. DNA of the CDR3: TGTGCCAGCACAGCGACAGGGTCGGGCACTGAAGCTTTCTTT.

The chain couples TRBV4-1 to TRBJ1-5; weak D call: TRBD1 (5 bases). In germline, CDR1 is MGHRA, CDR2 YSYEKL. V lost 0 bases and J lost 1, with 16 bases in between. The CDR3 totals 18 residues. The CDR3 loop is CASSQDRRGSGSNQPQHF. CDR3 in DNA: TGCGCCAGCAGCCAAGATCGGAGGGGTTCCGGGAGCAATCAGCCCCAGCATTTT.

This clone was counted once. The gene calls are TRBV6-6 and TRBJ2-7; 11 positions match TRBD1. V lost 2 bases to trimming and J lost 3 bases; unmatched junction nucleotides: 6. The CDR3 is 16 residues long. CDR1 and CDR2 (germline): MNHNY, SVGAGI (reference sequence). CDR3 DNA: TGTGCCAGCAGTTACCAAGGGGGACAGGGGGTCTACGAGCAGTACTTC. Translating it yields CASSYQGGQGVYEQYF.

The V call is TRBV19, the J call TRBJ2-3, with 9 bases that match TRBD2. Germline CDR1 LNHDA, CDR2 SQIVND (reference sequence). This CDR3 spans 17 amino acids. Germline trimming cut 3 bases from V and 2 bases from J; bases unmatched to any gene: 9. CDR3 coding DNA: TGTGCCAGTAGTATTAGTTTTGCGGGGGGGCTCACAGATACGCAGTATTTT. Protein: CASSISFAGGLTDTQYF.

The rearrangement joins TRBV11-3 to TRBJ2-1, with D possibly TRBD2 on 6 matching bases. Germline CDR1 SGHNT, CDR2 YENEEA. The CDR3 has 16 amino acids. Trimming took off 0 bases at V and 4 bases at J, with 13 bases between the two ends. The chain's CDR3 is CASSLDRWGEYNEQFF. In DNA form, the CDR3 reads TGTGCCAGCAGCTTAGATAGGTGGGGGGAGTACAATGAGCAGTTCTTC.

This clone has more than one count but fewer than ten. The V call is TRBV5-1, the J call TRBJ2-7; D is possibly TRBD1 (5 bases). The V gene's germline CDR1 is SGHRS and CDR2 YFSETQ. V was trimmed by 4 bases and J by 0 bases, leaving 14 bases between them. The CDR3 loop spans 15 amino acids. Written as DNA, the CDR3 is TGCGCCAGCAGCCCAGCTATAGGGGTCTCCTACGAGCAGTACTTC. This encodes CASSPAIGVSYEQYF.

The V and J genes are TRBV27 and TRBJ1-3; no clear D. Trimming shortened V by 6 bases and J by 4 bases, and 13 bases separated the two germline ends. Germline lookup yields CDR1 MNHEY and CDR2 SMNVEV (reference sequence). The CDR3 sequence is 14 residues long. In DNA, the CDR3 is TGTGCCAGCAGACCCACAGTGGGCGGAAACACCATATATTTT. It yields the protein CASRPTVGGNTIYF.

The CDR3 protein is CASSLVPEETEAFF. DNA of the CDR3: TGCGCCAGCAGCTTGGTCCCGGAGGAAACTGAAGCTTTCTTT. The chain joins TRBV5-1 to TRBJ1-1; D unclear. The V end lost 0 bases, the J end lost 5 bases, and 11 bases lay between the germline ends. The CDR3 has 14 amino acids. Germline-derived CDR1 and CDR2 are SGHRS and YFSETQ.

The V call is TRBV11-2, the J call TRBJ1-3, with D perhaps matching TRBD1 (5 bases). This CDR3 region has 18 residues. V was clipped by 4 bases and J by 4 bases, with 23 bases between them. The V gene's germline CDR1 is SGHAT and CDR2 FQNNGV. The CDR3 is CASSSIARLRGHGNTIYF. The CDR3 DNA is TGTGCCAGCAGCTCGATAGCCCGCCTAAGGGGCCACGGAAACACCATATATTTT.

The chain uses TRBV19 and TRBJ1-3; D is unclear. V shed 5 bases and J shed 0 bases, with 14 bases lying between them. The V gene's germline CDR1 is LNHDA and CDR2 SQIVND (reference sequence). The CDR3 spans 16 residues. The CDR3 DNA reads TGTGCCAGTAGTCTTTACGCGCCCTACTCTGGAAACACCATATATTTT. It specifies CASSLYAPYSGNTIYF.